This record covers a single T cell receptor (beta chain). The antigen is not known. This record comes from a study of cytomegalovirus exposure and HLA in healthy donors. Study-wide points: Follow-up analysis seemed to connect common viral pathogens with several of the most significant clusters identified. The study flagged 150 to 200 TCR beta chains as cytomegalovirus-associated. Researchers had no immune exposure information except CMV serostatus available.

With 60 Vbeta and 13 Jbeta primers, the PCR was carried out. In the original workflow: Roughly 10 million shared chains were among the about 80 million unique TCR beta chains that a later analysis counted. This table comes from immunoSEQ multiplex PCR, and its TCRdb copy is limited to in-frame clones, with some not included. V, J and clone size derive from that table, while D and trimming were established from the DNA sequence. Recorded for this sample: about 200,000 clones. The V gene lost 3 bases and the J gene lost 0 bases, with 8 bases spanning the gap. The CDR3 runs to 14 residues. The germline CDR1 and CDR2 sequences are KGHSH and LQKENI.

Input material: PBMCs. The receptor comes from a girl aged 2 to 9 in good health and CMV-seropositive. The chain combines TRBV18 with TRBJ2-5; D might be TRBD2 (6 bases). The CDR3 is CASSPAGNQETQYF. The CDR3 nucleotides are TGTGCCAGCTCACCTGCGGGGAACCAAGAGACCCAGTACTTC. Supplemented by reference TRBV18 and TRBJ2-5, the full variable domain reads NAGVMQNPRHLVRRRGQEARLRCSPMKGHSHVYWYRQLPEEGLKFMVYLQKENIIDESGMPKERFSAEFPKEGPSILRIQQVVRGDSAAYFCASSPAGNQETQYFGPGTRLLVL.